This TCR beta chain was profiled in a study of graft-versus-host responses after intestinal transplantation. Background on the study: Recipients got multivisceral, liver-intestinal, or isolated intestinal transplants.

Here immunoSEQ multiplex PCR was the method, and the copy in TCRdb shows in-frame clones only, minus some. The sample has more than 80,000 clones, about 88% seen once. This clone was detected only a few times. Its target is not known. Looked up from germline, CDR1 is MNHEY and CDR2 is SVGAGI. The CDR3 length is 13 residues. The J segment lost 7 bases and the V segment lost 3 bases, leaving 4 bases of the junction unmatched. Study-wide points: Investigators detected GvH clones in recipient marrow, with some emerging earlier in ileum or blood.

This material consisted of unstimulated CD4+ T cells sorted from spleen or lymph node cells, taken before transplant. The TCR was taken from a human donor who was the organ donor for an intestinal transplant. J is TRBJ1-2 and V is TRBV6-5; 8 nucleotides line up with TRBD1. The CDR3 loop reads CASSYRQGAGYTF. The CDR3 DNA reads TGTGCCAGCAGTTATCGGCAGGGGGCTGGCTACACCTTC.